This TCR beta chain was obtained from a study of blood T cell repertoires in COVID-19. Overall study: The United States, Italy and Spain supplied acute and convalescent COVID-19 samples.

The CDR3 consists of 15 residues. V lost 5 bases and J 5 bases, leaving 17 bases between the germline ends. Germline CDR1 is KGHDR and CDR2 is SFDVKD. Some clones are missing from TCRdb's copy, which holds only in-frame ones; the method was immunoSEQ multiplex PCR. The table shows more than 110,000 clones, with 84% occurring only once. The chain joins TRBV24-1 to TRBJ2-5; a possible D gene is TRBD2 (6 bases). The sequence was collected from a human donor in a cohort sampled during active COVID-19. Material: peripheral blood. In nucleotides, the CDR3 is TGTGCCACCAGTGCGGGTCAGCCCGGGGGTGAGACCCAGTACTTC. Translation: CATSAGQPGGETQYF.